This paragraph covers one TCR beta chain sequence. The antigen is unknown. The isolated RNA, all of it, was reverse transcribed, so expressed TCRB transcripts were what got sequenced. Produced via immunoSEQ multiplex PCR; TCRdb's table is partial and in-frame only. The table lists under 300,000 clones, approximately 14% of them singletons. Between the trimmed V and J ends, which lost 6 bases and 2 bases, there was a span of 5 bases. Germline CDR1 reads LNHDA; CDR2 reads SQIVND (reference sequence). The CDR3 has 13 residues. The data originate from a study of beta chain features in type 1 diabetes. Broader study findings: It was possible that PCR favored shorter templates, equally so in patients and controls. All four CD4+ subsets of Type 1 diabetes patients contained TCRB CDR3s that were moderately but significantly shorter.

The rearrangement uses TRBV19 and TRBJ2-6; no clear D. The TCR originated in a young man with type 1 diabetes. Sequencing input: naive CD4+ T cells from blood. The CDR3 reads CASSLTGANVLTF. CDR3 DNA: TGTGCCAGTAGCCTAACTGGGGCCAACGTCCTGACTTTC.